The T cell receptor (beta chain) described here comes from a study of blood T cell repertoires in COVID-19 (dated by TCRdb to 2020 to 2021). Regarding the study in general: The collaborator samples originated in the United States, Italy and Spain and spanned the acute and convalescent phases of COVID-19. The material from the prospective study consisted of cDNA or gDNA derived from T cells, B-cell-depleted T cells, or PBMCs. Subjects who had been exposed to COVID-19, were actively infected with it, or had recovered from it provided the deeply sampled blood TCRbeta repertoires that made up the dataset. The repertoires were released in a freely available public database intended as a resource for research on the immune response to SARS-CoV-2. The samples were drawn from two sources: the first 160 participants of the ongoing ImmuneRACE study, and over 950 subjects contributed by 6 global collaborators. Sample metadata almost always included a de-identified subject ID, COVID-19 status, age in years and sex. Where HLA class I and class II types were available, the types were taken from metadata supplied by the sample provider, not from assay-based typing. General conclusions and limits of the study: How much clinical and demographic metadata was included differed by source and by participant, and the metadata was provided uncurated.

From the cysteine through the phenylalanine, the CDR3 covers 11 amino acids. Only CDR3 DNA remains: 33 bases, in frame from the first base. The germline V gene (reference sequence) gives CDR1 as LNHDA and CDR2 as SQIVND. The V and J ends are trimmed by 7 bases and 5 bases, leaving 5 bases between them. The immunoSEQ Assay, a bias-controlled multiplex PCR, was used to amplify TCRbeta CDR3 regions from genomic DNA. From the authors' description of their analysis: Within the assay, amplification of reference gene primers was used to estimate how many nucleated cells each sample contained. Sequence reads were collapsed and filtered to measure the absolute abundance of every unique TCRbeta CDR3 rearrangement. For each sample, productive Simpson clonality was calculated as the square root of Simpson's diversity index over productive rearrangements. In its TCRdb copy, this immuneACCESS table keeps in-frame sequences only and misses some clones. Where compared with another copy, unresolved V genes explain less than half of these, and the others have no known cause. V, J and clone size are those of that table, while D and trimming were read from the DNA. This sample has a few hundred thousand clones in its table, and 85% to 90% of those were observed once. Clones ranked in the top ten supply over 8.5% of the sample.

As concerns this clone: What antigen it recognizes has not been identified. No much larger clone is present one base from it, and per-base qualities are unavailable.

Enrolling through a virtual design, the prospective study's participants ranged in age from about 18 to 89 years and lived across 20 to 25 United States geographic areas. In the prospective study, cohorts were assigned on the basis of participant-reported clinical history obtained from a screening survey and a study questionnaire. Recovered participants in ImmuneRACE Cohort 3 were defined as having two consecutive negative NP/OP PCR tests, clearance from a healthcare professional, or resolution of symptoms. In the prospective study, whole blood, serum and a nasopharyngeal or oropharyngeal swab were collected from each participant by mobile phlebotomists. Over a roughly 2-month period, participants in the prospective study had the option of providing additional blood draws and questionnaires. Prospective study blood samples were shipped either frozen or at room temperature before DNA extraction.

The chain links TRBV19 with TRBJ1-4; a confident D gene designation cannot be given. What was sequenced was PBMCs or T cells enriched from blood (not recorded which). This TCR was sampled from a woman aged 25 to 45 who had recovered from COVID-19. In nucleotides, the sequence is TGTGCCAGTACCATCAATGAAAAACTGTTTTTT. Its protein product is CASTINEKLFF.